The clone carrying this T cell receptor (beta chain) turned up a few times. What it binds is not known. An end of the junction differs from the germline gene, which may be a read error. Using its own MiXCR run on the 5' RACE reads, TCRdb lists one record per CDR3 protein. The profile shows 250,000 to 350,000 distinct CDR3 sequences, approximately 8% of them singletons. CDR1 SSHAT and CDR2 FNYEAQ come from the germline V gene (reference sequence). The CDR3 spans 16 residues. This specimen belongs to a study of T cells after yellow fever vaccination. Study as a whole: Preparation used SMART-Seq v4 Ultra Low Input for the low-cell-number fractions. Study-wide points: Primary-vaccination clones mostly resurfaced post-booster (about 95% CD4, more than 80% CD8). Compared with primary, the secondary response was weaker and peaked at day 5, not 15. Abundant bulk-derived clonotypes could contaminate FACS-sorted repertoires.

Material: CD4+ T cells sorted from PBMCs, obtained 5 days after the yellow fever booster vaccination. This sequence joins TRBV7-7 and TRBJ1-6, with D possibly being TRBD1 (5 bases). The sequence derives from a man younger than 35 who received the YFV17D yellow fever vaccine. The CDR3 is CASSLESAGGNSPLHF. CDR3 DNA: TGTGCTAGCAGCTTAGAGTCCGCCGGGGGAAATTCACCCCTCCACTTT.